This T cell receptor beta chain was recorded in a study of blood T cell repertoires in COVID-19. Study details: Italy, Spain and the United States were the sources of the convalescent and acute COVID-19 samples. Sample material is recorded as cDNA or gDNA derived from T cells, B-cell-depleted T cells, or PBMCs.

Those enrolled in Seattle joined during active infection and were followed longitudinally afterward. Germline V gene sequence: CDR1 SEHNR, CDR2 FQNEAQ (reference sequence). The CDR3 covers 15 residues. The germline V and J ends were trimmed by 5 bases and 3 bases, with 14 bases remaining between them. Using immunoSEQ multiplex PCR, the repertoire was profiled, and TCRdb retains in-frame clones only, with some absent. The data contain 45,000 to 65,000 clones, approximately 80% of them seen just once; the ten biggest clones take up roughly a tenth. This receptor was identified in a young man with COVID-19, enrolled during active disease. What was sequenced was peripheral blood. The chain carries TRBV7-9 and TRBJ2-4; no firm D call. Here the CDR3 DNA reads TGTGCCAGCAGCGTTGTAGCAACGGGCAAAAACATTCAGTACTTC. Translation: CASSVVATGKNIQYF.